This TCR beta chain originates from a study of blood T cell repertoires in COVID-19. Study-level information: Nucleic acid was either cDNA or gDNA, and it came from T cells, B-cell-depleted T cells, or PBMCs.

Germline CDR1 and CDR2: KGHSH and LQKENI. Trimming removed 3 bases from V and 7 bases from J, with 6 bases in between. The length of the CDR3 is 12 residues. Assay: immunoSEQ multiplex PCR; the TCRdb copy retains only in-frame clones and omits some. The table shows around 140,000 clones, with roughly 90% occurring only once. The clonotype comes from a man aged 55 to 70 with active or convalescent COVID-19. Sequencing input: peripheral blood. The rearrangement joins TRBV18 to TRBJ1-4; D gene uncertain. The CDR3 reads CASSPAAEKLFF. The CDR3 DNA sequence: TGTGCCAGCTCACCCGCGGCTGAAAAACTGTTTTTT.